This T cell receptor (beta chain) originates from a study of cytomegalovirus exposure and HLA in healthy donors. Overall study context: Earlier work reported approximately 110 million unique TCR beta sequences from 170 million or so T cells.

Unmatched junction bases numbered 6, after V lost 7 bases and J lost 0 bases. The CDR3 length is 15 residues. From germline, CDR1 is MNHEY and CDR2 SVGAGI. Study observations and caveats: The study recorded 164 TCR beta chains that were cytomegalovirus-associated. Further analysis was carried out later, and it showed several of the most significant clusters appearing linked to common viral pathogens.

Note on this clone: Its antigen is not identified.

In the PCR, 60 Vbeta and 13 Jbeta primers were used. Some clones are missing from TCRdb's copy, which holds only in-frame ones; the method was immunoSEQ multiplex PCR. The sample includes 150,000 to 200,000 clones, 75% to 80% of them seen just once. This chain joins TRBV6-5 and TRBJ2-3, with TRBD1 matching over 8 bases. The TCR originated in a woman aged 30 to 39 in good health and CMV-seropositive. Source material: PBMCs. The CDR3 region has the DNA TGTGCCAGCACCGGACAGGGTAGTAGCACAGATACGCAGTATTTT. This translates into CASTGQGSSTDTQYF.